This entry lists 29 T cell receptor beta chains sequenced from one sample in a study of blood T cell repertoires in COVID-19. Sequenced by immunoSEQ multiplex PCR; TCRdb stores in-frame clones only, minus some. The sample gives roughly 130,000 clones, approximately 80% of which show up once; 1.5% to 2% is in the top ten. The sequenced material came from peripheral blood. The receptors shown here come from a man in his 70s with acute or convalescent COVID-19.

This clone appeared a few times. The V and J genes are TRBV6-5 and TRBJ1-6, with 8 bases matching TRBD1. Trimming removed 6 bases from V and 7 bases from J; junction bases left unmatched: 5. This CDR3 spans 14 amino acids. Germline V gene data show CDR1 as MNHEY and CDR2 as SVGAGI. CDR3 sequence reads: CASRDAGGNSPLHF. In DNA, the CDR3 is TGTGCCAGCAGGGATGCAGGGGGCAATTCACCCCTCCACTTT.

CDR3 in DNA: TGTGCCAGCAGCCGCGGACTAGCGGGGCCCTTGAAGACCCAGTACTTC. Residues: CASSRGLAGPLKTQYF. J is TRBJ2-5 and V is TRBV3-1 (or the pseudogene TRBV3-2); 12 bases align to TRBD2. This CDR3 has 16 amino acids. Germline values: CDR1 LGHDT, CDR2 YNNKEL (reference sequence). V shed 4 bases and J 6 bases; nucleotides not matched to a gene: 9.

The DNA for the CDR3 is TGTGCCAGCAGGGTAGGGGATCAGCCCCAGCATTTT. Translated: CASRVGDQPQHF. The rearrangement links TRBV19 to TRBJ1-5, with D possibly being TRBD1 (5 bases). The CDR3 loop spans 12 amino acids. The V gene's germline CDR1 is LNHDA and CDR2 SQIVND (reference sequence). The germline V and J ends were trimmed by 9 bases and 5 bases, with 11 bases remaining between them.

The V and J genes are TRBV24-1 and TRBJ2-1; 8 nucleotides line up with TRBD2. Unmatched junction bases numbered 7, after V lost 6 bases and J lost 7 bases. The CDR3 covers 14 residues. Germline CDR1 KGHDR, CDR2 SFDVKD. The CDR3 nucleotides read TGTGCCACCAGTTCCGGGGGGGGGATGAATGAGCAGTTCTTC. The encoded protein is CATSSGGGMNEQFF.

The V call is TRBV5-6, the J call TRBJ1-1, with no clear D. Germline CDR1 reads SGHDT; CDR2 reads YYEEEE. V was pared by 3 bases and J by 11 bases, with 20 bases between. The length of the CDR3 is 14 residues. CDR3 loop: CASSSVRSEAGAFF. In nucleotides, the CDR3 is TGTGCCAGCAGCTCAGTCCGATCCGAAGCGGGGGCTTTCTTT.

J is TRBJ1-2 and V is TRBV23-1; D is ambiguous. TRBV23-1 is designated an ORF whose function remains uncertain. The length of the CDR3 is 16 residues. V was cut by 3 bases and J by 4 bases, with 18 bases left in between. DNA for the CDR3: TGCGCCAGCAGTCATGGGGAGCGCCCGTGCAGCTATGGCTACACCTTC. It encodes CASSHGERPCSYGYTF.

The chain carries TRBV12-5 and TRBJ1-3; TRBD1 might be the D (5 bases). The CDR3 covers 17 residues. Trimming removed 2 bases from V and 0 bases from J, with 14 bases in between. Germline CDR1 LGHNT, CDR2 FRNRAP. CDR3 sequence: CASGLSPGLSSGNTIYF. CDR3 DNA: TGTGCTAGTGGTTTGAGCCCGGGACTTAGCTCTGGAAACACCATATATTTT.

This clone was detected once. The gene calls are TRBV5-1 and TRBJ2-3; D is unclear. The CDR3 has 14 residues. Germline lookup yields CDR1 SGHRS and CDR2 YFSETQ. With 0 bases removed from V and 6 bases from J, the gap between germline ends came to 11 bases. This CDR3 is CASSLVPRVDTQYF. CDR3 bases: TGCGCCAGCAGCTTGGTTCCTCGGGTTGATACGCAGTATTTT. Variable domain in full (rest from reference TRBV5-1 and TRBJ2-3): KAGVTQTPRYLIKTRGQQVTLSCSPISGHRSVSWYQQTPGQGLQFLFEYFSETQRNKGNFPGRFSGRQFSNSRSEMNVSTLELGDSALYLCASSLVPRVDTQYFGPGTRLTVL.

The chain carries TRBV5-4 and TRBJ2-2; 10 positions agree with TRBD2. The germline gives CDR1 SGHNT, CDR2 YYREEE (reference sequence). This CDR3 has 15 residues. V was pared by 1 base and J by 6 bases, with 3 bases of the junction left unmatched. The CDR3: CASSLSGGAAGELFF. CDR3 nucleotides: TGTGCCAGCAGCTTGAGCGGGGGGGCCGCCGGGGAGCTGTTTTTT.

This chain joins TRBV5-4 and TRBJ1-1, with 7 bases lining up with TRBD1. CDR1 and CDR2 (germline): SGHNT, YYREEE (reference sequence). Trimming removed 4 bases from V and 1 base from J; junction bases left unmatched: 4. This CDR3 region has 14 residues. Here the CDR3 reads CASSTGQRNTEAFF. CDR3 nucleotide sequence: TGTGCCAGCAGCACGGGACAGAGGAACACTGAAGCTTTCTTT.

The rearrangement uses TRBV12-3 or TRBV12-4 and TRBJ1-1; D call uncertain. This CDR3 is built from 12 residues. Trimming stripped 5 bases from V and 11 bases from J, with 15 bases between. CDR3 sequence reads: CASSVNGGLAFF. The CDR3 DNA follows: TGTGCCAGCAGTGTCAACGGAGGGCTCGCTTTCTTT.

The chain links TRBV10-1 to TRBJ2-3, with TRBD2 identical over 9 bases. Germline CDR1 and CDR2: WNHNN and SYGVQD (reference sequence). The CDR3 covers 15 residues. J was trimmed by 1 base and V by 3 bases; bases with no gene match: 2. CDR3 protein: CASSEVAGGTDTQYF. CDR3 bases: TGCGCCAGCAGTGAAGTAGCGGGGGGCACAGATACGCAGTATTTT.

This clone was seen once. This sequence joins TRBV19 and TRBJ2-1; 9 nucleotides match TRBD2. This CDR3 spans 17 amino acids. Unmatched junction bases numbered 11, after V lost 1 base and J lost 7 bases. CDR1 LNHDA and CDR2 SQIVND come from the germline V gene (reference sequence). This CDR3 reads CASSIVNRLAGLNEQFF. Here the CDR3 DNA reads TGTGCCAGTAGTATAGTAAACAGGCTAGCGGGGTTGAATGAGCAGTTCTTC.

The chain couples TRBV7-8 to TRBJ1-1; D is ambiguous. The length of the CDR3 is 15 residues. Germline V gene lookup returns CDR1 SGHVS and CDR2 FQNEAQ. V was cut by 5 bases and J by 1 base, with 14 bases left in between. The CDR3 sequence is CASSTRLSGNTEAFF. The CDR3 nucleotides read TGTGCCAGCAGCACCCGGTTATCAGGGAACACTGAAGCTTTCTTT.

CDR3 sequence: CASSRELGPGTDTQYF. In nucleotides, the CDR3 is TGTGCCAGCAGCCGGGAGTTGGGCCCGGGGACAGATACGCAGTATTTT. The gene calls are TRBV14 and TRBJ2-3; D may be TRBD2 (5 bases). CDR3 length equals 16 residues. Germline V gene data show CDR1 as SGHDN and CDR2 as FVKESK. V was trimmed by 4 bases and J by 3 bases, leaving 17 bases between them.

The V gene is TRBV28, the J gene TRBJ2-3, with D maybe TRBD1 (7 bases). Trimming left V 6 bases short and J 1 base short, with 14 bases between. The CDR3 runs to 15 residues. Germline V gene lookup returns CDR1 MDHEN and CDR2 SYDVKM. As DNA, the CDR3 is TGTGCCAGCAGCAGGGGGGCTAGCGGCACAGATACGCAGTATTTT. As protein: CASSRGASGTDTQYF.

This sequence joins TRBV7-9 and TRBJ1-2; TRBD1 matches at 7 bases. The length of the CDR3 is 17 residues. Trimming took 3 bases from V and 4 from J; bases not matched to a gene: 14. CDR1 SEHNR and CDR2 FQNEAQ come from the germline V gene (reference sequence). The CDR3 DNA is TGTGCCAGCAGCTTGGGAGCCCCAGGGGGTACTTCCTATGGCTACACCTTC. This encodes CASSLGAPGGTSYGYTF.

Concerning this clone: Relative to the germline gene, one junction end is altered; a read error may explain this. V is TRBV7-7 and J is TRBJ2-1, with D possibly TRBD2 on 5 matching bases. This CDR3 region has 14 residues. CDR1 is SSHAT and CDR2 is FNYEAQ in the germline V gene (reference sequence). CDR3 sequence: CASSPGGGRNEQFF. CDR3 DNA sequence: TGTGCTAGCAGCCCCGGCGGCGGGCGCAATGAGCAGTTCTTC.

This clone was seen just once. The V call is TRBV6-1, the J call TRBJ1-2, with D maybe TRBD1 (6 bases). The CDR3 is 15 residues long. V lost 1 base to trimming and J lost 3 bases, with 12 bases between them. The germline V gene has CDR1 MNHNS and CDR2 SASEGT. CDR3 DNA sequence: TGTGCCAGCAGTGAAGTAAGCAGGGGAGACTATGGCTACACCTTC. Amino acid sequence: CASSEVSRGDYGYTF.

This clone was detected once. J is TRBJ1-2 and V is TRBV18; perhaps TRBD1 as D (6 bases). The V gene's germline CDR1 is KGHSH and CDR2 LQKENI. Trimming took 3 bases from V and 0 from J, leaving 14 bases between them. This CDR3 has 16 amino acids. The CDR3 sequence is CASSPESSGANYGYTF. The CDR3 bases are TGTGCCAGCTCACCCGAGTCTTCAGGGGCTAACTATGGCTACACCTTC. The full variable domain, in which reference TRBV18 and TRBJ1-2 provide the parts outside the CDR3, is NAGVMQNPRHLVRRRGQEARLRCSPMKGHSHVYWYRQLPEEGLKFMVYLQKENIIDESGMPKERFSAEFPKEGPSILRIQQVVRGDSAAYFCASSPESSGANYGYTFGSGTRLTVV.

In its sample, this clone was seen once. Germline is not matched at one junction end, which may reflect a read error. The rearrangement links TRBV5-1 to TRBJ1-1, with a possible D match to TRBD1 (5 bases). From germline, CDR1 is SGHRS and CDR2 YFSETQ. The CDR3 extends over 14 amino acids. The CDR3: CASSSMGGNAEAFF. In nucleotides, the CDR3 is TGCGCCAGCAGCTCGATGGGGGGGAACGCTGAAGCTTTCTTT.

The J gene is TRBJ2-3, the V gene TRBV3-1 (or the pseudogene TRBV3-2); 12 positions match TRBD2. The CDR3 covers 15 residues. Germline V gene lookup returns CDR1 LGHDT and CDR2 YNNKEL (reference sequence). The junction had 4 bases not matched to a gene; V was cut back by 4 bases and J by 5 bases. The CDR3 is CASSPSGGAGDTQYF. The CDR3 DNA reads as TGTGCCAGCAGCCCTAGCGGGGGGGCAGGAGATACGCAGTATTTT.

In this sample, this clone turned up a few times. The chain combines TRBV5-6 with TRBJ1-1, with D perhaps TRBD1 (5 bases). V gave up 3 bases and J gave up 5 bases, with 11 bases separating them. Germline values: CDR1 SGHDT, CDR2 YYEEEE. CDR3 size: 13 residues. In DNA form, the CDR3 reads TGTGCCAGCAGCTGGGGCTCGTGGACTGAAGCTTTCTTT. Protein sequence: CASSWGSWTEAFF.

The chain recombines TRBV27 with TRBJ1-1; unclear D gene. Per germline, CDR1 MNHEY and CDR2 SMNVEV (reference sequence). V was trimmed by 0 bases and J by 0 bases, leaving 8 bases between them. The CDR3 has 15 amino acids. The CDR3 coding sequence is TGTGCCAGCAGTTTATCGGGTACAGTGAACACTGAAGCTTTCTTT. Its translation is CASSLSGTVNTEAFF.

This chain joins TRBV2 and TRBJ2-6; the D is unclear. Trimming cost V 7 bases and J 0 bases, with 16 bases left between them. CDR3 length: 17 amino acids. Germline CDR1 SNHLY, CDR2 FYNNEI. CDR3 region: CASIREAESSGANVLTF. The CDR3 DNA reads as TGTGCCAGCATTAGAGAGGCAGAGAGCTCTGGGGCCAACGTCCTGACTTTC.

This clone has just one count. CDR3 protein: CASSPNAGQGELYF. DNA of the CDR3: TGTGCCAGCAGCCCCAACGCCGGACAGGGTGAACTGTACTTC. This chain joins TRBV11-3 and TRBJ2-7; 8 nucleotides line up with TRBD1. The CDR3 length is 14 residues. In germline, CDR1 is SGHNT, CDR2 YENEEA. Unmatched junction bases numbered 15, after V lost 5 bases and J lost 12 bases.

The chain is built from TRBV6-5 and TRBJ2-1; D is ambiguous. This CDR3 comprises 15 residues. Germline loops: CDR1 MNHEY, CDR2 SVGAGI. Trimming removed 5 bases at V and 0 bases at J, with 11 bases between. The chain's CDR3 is CASSQQPASYNEQFF. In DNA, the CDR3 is TGTGCCAGCAGTCAACAGCCCGCCTCCTACAATGAGCAGTTCTTC.

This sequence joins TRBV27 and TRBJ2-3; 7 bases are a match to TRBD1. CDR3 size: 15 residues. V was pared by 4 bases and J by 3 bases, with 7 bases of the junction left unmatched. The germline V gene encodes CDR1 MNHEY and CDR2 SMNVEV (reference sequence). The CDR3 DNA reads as TGTGCCAGCAGTTCCGACAGGGTAAGGACAGATACGCAGTATTTT. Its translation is CASSSDRVRTDTQYF.

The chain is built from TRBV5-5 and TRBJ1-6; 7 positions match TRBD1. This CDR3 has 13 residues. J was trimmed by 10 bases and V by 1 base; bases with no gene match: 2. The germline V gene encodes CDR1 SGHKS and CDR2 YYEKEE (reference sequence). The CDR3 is CASSLTGESPLHF. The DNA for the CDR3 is TGTGCCAGCAGCTTGACAGGGGAATCACCCCTCCACTTT.